These 32 T cell receptor beta chains originate from one sample sequenced in a study of blood T cells in healthy people across ages. A J-beta primer mix and a sample-barcoded 5' primer were used in a second PCR of about 7 to 12 cycles. TCRdb independently ran MiXCR on the 5' RACE reads; one entry per CDR3 protein. The data show 540,000 or so distinct CDR3 sequences, about 25% seen once. The material sequenced was blood. These receptors were collected from a woman in her 70s in good health.

This clonotype has ten or more counts. The gene calls are TRBV4-3 and TRBJ2-3; TRBD1 aligns across 9 bases. Losses at the gene ends were 0 bases for V and 3 bases for J; bases not matched to a gene: 7. The CDR3 sequence is 17 residues long. CDR1 and CDR2 (germline): LGHNA, YSLEER. DNA of the CDR3: TGCGCCAGCAGCCAAGATGGAGGGGACAGGGAGACAGATACGCAGTATTTT. Its translation: CASSQDGGDRETDTQYF.

This sequence joins TRBV7-2 and TRBJ2-5, with D possibly TRBD2 on 6 matching bases. The CDR3 contains 14 residues. With 0 bases removed from V and 4 bases from J, the gap between germline ends came to 9 bases. The germline V gene encodes CDR1 SGHTA and CDR2 FQGNSA. CDR3 region: CASSLAWGGETQYF. CDR3 bases: TGTGCCAGCAGCTTAGCGTGGGGAGGAGAGACCCAGTACTTC.

V and J are TRBV5-1 and TRBJ2-4; 16 bases are shared with TRBD2. Looked up from germline, CDR1 is SGHRS and CDR2 is YFSETQ. Trimming at V came to 3 bases and at J to 6 bases, leaving 6 bases not matched to a gene. The length of the CDR3 is 17 residues. CDR3 in DNA: TGCGCCAGCAGCTCTGGGACTAGCGGGGGGGCCGGAAACATTCAGTACTTC. It encodes CASSSGTSGGAGNIQYF.

This clonotype was counted a few times. The rearrangement links TRBV20-1 to TRBJ1-4; D perhaps matches TRBD1 (5 bases). The ends were cut back, 6 bases at V and 4 bases at J, with 15 bases in the middle. The CDR3 totals 14 residues. Looked up from germline, CDR1 is DFQATT and CDR2 is SNEGSKA (reference sequence). For the CDR3, the DNA is TGCAGTGCGCGACGGGACCCGGATAATGAAAAACTGTTTTTT. Protein: CSARRDPDNEKLFF.

The rearrangement uses TRBV7-8 and TRBJ2-2; D might be TRBD1 (5 bases). There are 18 residues in the CDR3. Germline V gene lookup returns CDR1 SGHVS and CDR2 FQNEAQ. V lost 5 bases and J 3 bases, leaving 22 bases between the germline ends. DNA for the CDR3: TGTGCCAGCAGCCTTAGGGTTGTGCCGGACACCTACACCGGGGAGCTGTTTTTT. Translated: CASSLRVVPDTYTGELFF.

This clonotype was recorded many times. The chain joins TRBV7-2 to TRBJ2-7, with D perhaps matching TRBD1 (5 bases). CDR1 SGHTA and CDR2 FQGNSA come from the germline V gene. The CDR3 spans 13 residues. Between the trimmed V and J ends, which lost 5 bases and 4 bases, there was a span of 12 bases. CDR3 sequence (DNA): TGTGCCAGCAGCCCAGGACCAGGGTACGAGCAGTACTTC. Its translation is CASSPGPGYEQYF.

This chain uses TRBV20-1 with TRBJ2-1; 7 bases match TRBD1. V lost 7 bases and J lost 0; bases outside the gene matches: 9. CDR3 length: 15 residues. Germline-derived CDR1 and CDR2 are DFQATT and SNEGSKA (reference sequence). As DNA, the CDR3 is TGCAGTGGTTCCGGGGACAGCAGCTCCTACAATGAGCAGTTCTTC. Encoded protein: CSGSGDSSSYNEQFF.

As for this clonotype: The conserved final phenylalanine or tryptophan is absent from the CDR3, which likely points to a read error. The chain is built from TRBV3-1 and TRBJ2-4; the match to TRBD1 covers 9 bases. This CDR3 has 14 amino acids. Germline lookup yields CDR1 LGHDT and CDR2 YNNKEL (reference sequence). V dropped 1 base and J dropped 7; count of bases not matched to a gene: 2. CDR3 amino acids: CASSQAGTGNIQYL. The CDR3 DNA follows: TGTGCCAGCAGCCAAGCCGGGACAGGGAACATTCAGTACCTC.

This clonotype occurred a few times. The rearrangement links TRBV6-1 to TRBJ2-5; D perhaps matches TRBD2 (5 bases). The CDR3 sequence is 14 residues long. CDR1 MNHNS and CDR2 SASEGT come from the germline V gene. V shed 1 base and J shed 7 bases, with 13 bases lying between them. The CDR3 sequence is CASSEGPSLGTQYF. The DNA of the CDR3 is TGTGCCAGCAGTGAAGGACCTAGCCTTGGGACCCAGTACTTC.

The rearrangement uses TRBV28 and TRBJ1-4, with 8 nucleotides matching TRBD1. Germline V lookup: CDR1 MDHEN, CDR2 SYDVKM. This CDR3 is 14 amino acids long. J gave up 7 bases and V 5 bases, and 6 bases lay outside the gene matches. CDR3 bases: TGTGCCAGCAGTCCAAGACAGGGGACTGAAAAACTGTTTTTT. Translating gives CASSPRQGTEKLFF.

This sequence joins TRBV24-1 and TRBJ2-3; 10 bases agree with TRBD2. J lost 2 bases, V lost 0 bases, and 7 bases had no gene match. Germline CDR1 is KGHDR and CDR2 is SFDVKD. CDR3 length equals 18 residues. The chain's CDR3 is CATSDLDSAGGYTDTQYF. The CDR3, as DNA: TGTGCCACCAGTGATTTGGACTCAGCGGGGGGGTACACAGATACGCAGTATTTT.

This clonotype was seen at least ten times. The V gene is TRBV10-3, the J gene TRBJ2-7; D may be TRBD1 (5 bases). V was clipped by 4 bases and J by 4 bases, with 14 bases between them. The CDR3 has 14 amino acids. Germline assignment: CDR1 ENHRY and CDR2 SYGVKD. CDR3 residues: CAISGTGFLYEQYF. CDR3 coding DNA: TGTGCCATCAGTGGAACAGGTTTCCTTTACGAGCAGTACTTC.

The rearrangement joins TRBV2 to TRBJ2-5; TRBD1 agrees at 9 bases. The trim removed 10 bases at V and 4 bases at J, leaving 10 bases unmatched. Germline V gene data show CDR1 as SNHLY and CDR2 as FYNNEI. This CDR3 is 14 amino acids long. CDR3 loop: CATQKDRGGETQYF. The CDR3 nucleotides read TGTGCCACACAAAAGGACAGGGGCGGAGAGACCCAGTACTTC.

J is TRBJ1-1 and V is TRBV7-2; D may be TRBD1 (5 bases). The V and J ends lost 6 bases and 1 base respectively, with 12 bases between them. Germline V gives CDR1 SGHTA, CDR2 FQGNSA. The CDR3 covers 14 residues. This CDR3 is CASRIEGRNTEAFF. CDR3 nucleotide sequence: TGTGCCAGCAGGATCGAGGGGCGGAACACTGAAGCTTTCTTT.

The rearrangement joins TRBV6-1 to TRBJ1-1, with D possibly being TRBD1 (6 bases). The CDR3 sequence is 13 residues long. The germline V gene encodes CDR1 MNHNS and CDR2 SASEGT. Trimming took off 6 bases at V and 9 bases at J, with 17 bases between the two ends. CDR3 residues: CASSARQDPKAFF. Here the CDR3 DNA reads TGTGCCAGCAGCGCCAGACAGGACCCGAAAGCTTTCTTT.

The chain employs TRBV4-3 and TRBJ2-1, with a possible D match to TRBD1 (6 bases). Per the germline V gene, CDR1 is LGHNA and CDR2 is YSLEER. The CDR3 loop spans 17 amino acids. Trimming pared 1 base from V and 9 bases from J, leaving 22 bases between. Here the CDR3 DNA reads TGCGCCAGCAGCCAAGTGGCGACTACACCCAAAGGGGGTGAGCAGTTCTTC. Translated: CASSQVATTPKGGEQFF.

In its sample, this clonotype was seen a few times. The gene calls are TRBV5-1 and TRBJ2-1; TRBD1 aligns across 9 bases. This CDR3 region has 15 residues. Unmatched junction bases numbered 5, after V lost 0 bases and J lost 7 bases. Germline CDR1 and CDR2: SGHRS and YFSETQ. This chain's CDR3 is CASSLAGTGLNEQFF. DNA for the CDR3: TGCGCCAGCAGCTTGGCCGGGACAGGGCTTAATGAGCAGTTCTTC.

The chain links TRBV20-1 to TRBJ2-1, with 7 bases matching TRBD2. Per germline, CDR1 DFQATT and CDR2 SNEGSKA (reference sequence). The ends lost 1 base at V and 6 bases at J; junction bases unmatched: 6. There are 14 residues in the CDR3. The CDR3 loop reads CSARVGGGPNEQFF. Here the CDR3 DNA reads TGCAGTGCTAGAGTGGGCGGGGGACCCAATGAGCAGTTCTTC.

The genes are TRBV6-5 and TRBJ2-5, with TRBD2 matching over 11 bases. There are 15 residues in the CDR3. CDR1 MNHEY and CDR2 SVGAGI come from the germline V gene. Trimming took 2 bases from V and 5 from J; bases not matched to a gene: 4. The CDR3 nucleotides are TGTGCCAGCAGTTACGTAGCGGGGGGGACGGAGACCCAGTACTTC. Translating gives CASSYVAGGTETQYF.

The V call is TRBV20-1, the J call TRBJ1-5; TRBD1 is a possible D gene (6 bases). CDR3 length: 14 amino acids. V lost 7 bases to trimming and J lost 2 bases, with 15 bases between them. Germline V gene lookup returns CDR1 DFQATT and CDR2 SNEGSKA (reference sequence). CDR3 sequence reads: CSGQQGPGNQPQHF. CDR3 sequence (DNA): TGCAGTGGCCAACAGGGCCCTGGCAATCAGCCCCAGCATTTT.

The rearrangement uses TRBV10-3 and TRBJ2-5; D might be TRBD2 (6 bases). In germline, CDR1 is ENHRY, CDR2 SYGVKD. The CDR3 covers 12 residues. Deletions cut 8 bases from V and 5 bases from J, with 12 bases between. This CDR3 is CAIGGTLETQYF. The CDR3 bases are TGTGCCATCGGGGGGACTTTGGAGACCCAGTACTTC.

Only a few counts were recorded for this clonotype. This rearrangement joins TRBV5-1 to TRBJ1-2; possible D gene TRBD1, 6 bases. There are 12 residues in the CDR3. Trimming removed 4 bases at V and 8 bases at J, with 12 bases between. In germline, CDR1 is SGHRS, CDR2 YFSETQ. CDR3 nucleotides: TGCGCCAGCAGCGGACCAGGGGAAGGCTACACCTTC. Amino acids: CASSGPGEGYTF.

The sample holds a few counts of this clonotype. The chain carries TRBV5-1 and TRBJ2-3, with D possibly TRBD1 on 6 matching bases. Trimming shortened V by 7 bases and J by 2 bases, and 14 bases separated the two germline ends. This CDR3 is 14 amino acids long. Germline values: CDR1 SGHRS, CDR2 YFSETQ. The CDR3 sequence is CASLRGGHTDTQYF. The CDR3, as DNA: TGCGCCAGCCTTCGAGGGGGTCACACAGATACGCAGTATTTT.

The CDR3, as DNA: TGTGCCAGCAGCCAATCCGCGGGCTCCTATAATTCACCCCTCCACTTT. This encodes CASSQSAGSYNSPLHF. The chain combines TRBV3-1 with TRBJ1-6, with no clear D. The CDR3 extends over 16 amino acids. Germline V CDR1 and CDR2: LGHDT, YNNKEL (reference sequence). V lost 2 bases and J 0 bases, leaving 8 bases between the germline ends.

This chain joins TRBV27 and TRBJ2-7; the D is unclear. Germline V gene data show CDR1 as MNHEY and CDR2 as SMNVEV (reference sequence). Trimming removed 10 bases at V and 5 bases at J, with 27 bases between. This CDR3 has 16 amino acids. CDR3 nucleotides: TGTGCCACCTCCCAGCTGGGCTCAGGTATCTCGAACGAGCAGTACTTC. This translates into CATSQLGSGISNEQYF.

V gene TRBV9 combines with J gene TRBJ2-5, with D perhaps given as TRBD1 or TRBD2 (5 bases each). The DNA end lines up better with TRBJ2-1; the J call may be wrong. The CDR3 runs to 14 residues. Looked up from germline, CDR1 is SGDLS and CDR2 is YYNGEE. The CDR3 DNA sequence: TGTGCCAGCAGCGTTAGTGGGGGAGACAATGAGCAGTTCTTC. Translation gives CASSVSGGDNEQFF.

J is TRBJ2-3 and V is TRBV10-3; possible D gene TRBD1, 6 bases. V was pared by 7 bases and J by 4 bases, with 12 bases between. Germline V gene sequence: CDR1 ENHRY, CDR2 SYGVKD. The CDR3 is 13 amino acids. The CDR3: CAINQGTSDTQYF. In DNA, the CDR3 is TGTGCCATCAACCAGGGGACCTCAGATACGCAGTATTTT.

The chain has TRBV5-1 and TRBJ1-4; D gene ambiguous. Germline lookup yields CDR1 SGHRS and CDR2 YFSETQ. V dropped 5 bases and J dropped 6 bases, with 11 bases sitting between them. The CDR3 has 13 residues. The CDR3 coding sequence is TGCGCCAGCAGACAGCGGCCAGATGAAAAACTGTTTTTT. Protein sequence: CASRQRPDEKLFF.

This clonotype occurred a few times. V is TRBV7-2 and J is TRBJ2-5; 11 nucleotides agree with TRBD2. The germline V gene encodes CDR1 SGHTA and CDR2 FQGNSA. This CDR3 has 15 amino acids. The V segment lost 0 bases and the J segment 8 bases; nucleotides outside the gene matches: 5. Written as DNA, the CDR3 is TGTGCCAGCAGCTTAGCGGGACTAGCGGAAGGAACCCAGTACTTC. It translates to CASSLAGLAEGTQYF.

As concerns this clonotype: A much larger clone sits a single nucleotide away, making a read error possible. The V gene is TRBV3-1, the J gene TRBJ2-5; weak D call: TRBD1 (5 bases). CDR3 length: 13 residues. Trimming cost V 8 bases and J 3 bases, with 13 bases left between them. Germline CDR1 is LGHDT and CDR2 is YNNKEL (reference sequence). DNA of the CDR3: TGTGCCAGCGGCCGTAGGGGTGAAGAGACCCAGTACTTC. Translating gives CASGRRGEETQYF.

V usage is TRBV20-1 and J usage is TRBJ1-1, with D maybe TRBD1 (6 bases). V was cut by 6 bases and J by 4 bases, with 15 bases left in between. The V gene's germline CDR1 is DFQATT and CDR2 SNEGSKA (reference sequence). The CDR3 spans 13 residues. CDR3 amino acids: CSARDIRATEAFF. DNA of the CDR3: TGCAGTGCGCGGGACATTAGGGCCACTGAAGCTTTCTTT.

This clonotype was detected ten times or more. This chain uses TRBV3-1 with TRBJ2-1, with unresolved D. The CDR3 runs to 12 residues. Per germline, CDR1 LGHDT and CDR2 YNNKEL (reference sequence). Trimming removed 5 bases from V and 8 bases from J, with 10 bases in between. CDR3 nucleotide sequence: TGTGCCAGCAGCACTCCTTGGGATGAGCAGTTCTTC. Translated, it gives CASSTPWDEQFF.